Each of the 22 T cell receptor beta chains below was sequenced from the same sample in a study of blood T cell repertoires in COVID-19. The assay was immunoSEQ multiplex PCR, and TCRdb's table has in-frame clones only and misses some. The table lists 450,000 or so clones, about 87% of them singletons, with approximately 0.92% in the top ten. Specimen: peripheral blood. Every receptor here comes from a man between 18 and 29 years old with COVID-19, enrolled during active disease.

The gene calls are TRBV5-1 and TRBJ2-5; no definite D call. Germline-derived CDR1 and CDR2 are SGHRS and YFSETQ. The CDR3 runs to 11 residues. Between the trimmed V and J ends, which lost 4 bases and 5 bases, there was a span of 6 bases. This CDR3 reads CASSGLETQYF. CDR3 nucleotide sequence: TGCGCCAGCAGCGGGCTCGAGACCCAGTACTTC.

The chain is built from TRBV5-1 and TRBJ1-1, with D unresolved. Trimming removed 0 bases from V and 1 base from J, with 10 bases in between. The CDR3 runs to 15 residues. Germline CDR1 and CDR2: SGHRS and YFSETQ. The CDR3 region has the DNA TGCGCCAGCAGCTTGGCGGTCACCTCGAACACTGAAGCTTTCTTT. It is translated as CASSLAVTSNTEAFF.

This rearrangement joins TRBV2 to TRBJ2-1; D ambiguous. The germline V and J ends were trimmed by 10 bases and 7 bases, with 8 bases remaining between them. The CDR3 is 10 residues long. Germline V lookup: CDR1 SNHLY, CDR2 FYNNEI. The DNA of the CDR3 is TGTGCCACTGAGGAGAATGAGCAGTTCTTC. It codes for CATEENEQFF.

The rearrangement uses TRBV5-1 and TRBJ2-5; the D gene is possibly TRBD1 (6 bases). Trimming took 4 bases from V and 5 from J, leaving 15 bases between them. There are 14 residues in the CDR3. Germline assignment: CDR1 SGHRS and CDR2 YFSETQ. The CDR3 spells CASSPRDTGETQYF. CDR3 bases: TGCGCCAGCAGCCCCCGGGACACCGGGGAGACCCAGTACTTC.

The chain couples TRBV7-8 to TRBJ2-7; D is ambiguous. The V end was cut by 1 base, the J end by 3 bases, with 10 bases between. CDR1 is SGHVS, CDR2 FQNEAQ, per germline. This CDR3 contains 14 residues. CDR3 coding DNA: TGTGCCAGCAGCTTAGGTGAGACATACTACGAGCAGTACTTC. This encodes CASSLGETYYEQYF.

This sequence joins TRBV3-1 (or the pseudogene TRBV3-2) and TRBJ2-1; unclear D gene. The CDR3 has 15 amino acids. Trimming pared 5 bases from V and 0 bases from J, leaving 11 bases between. Germline lookup yields CDR1 LGHDT and CDR2 YNNKEL (reference sequence). This CDR3 is CASSDDPSSYNEQFF. For the CDR3, the DNA is TGTGCCAGCAGCGATGACCCTAGCTCCTACAATGAGCAGTTCTTC.

This clone was found a few times. The chain carries TRBV6-5 and TRBJ2-2, with unresolved D. This CDR3 comprises 16 residues. Between the trimmed V and J ends, which lost 4 bases and 0 bases, there was a span of 12 bases. The V gene's germline CDR1 is MNHEY and CDR2 SVGAGI. CDR3 region: CASSFYGHSNTGELFF. The CDR3, as DNA: TGTGCCAGCAGTTTTTACGGTCATTCGAACACCGGGGAGCTGTTTTTT.

The rearrangement uses TRBV11-1 and TRBJ2-1; 9 bases agree with TRBD2. V lost 0 bases and J lost 6; bases outside the gene matches: 3. Looked up from germline, CDR1 is SGHAT and CDR2 is FQDESV (reference sequence). The CDR3 runs to 15 residues. The CDR3: CASSLAGLASNEQFF. The CDR3 nucleotides are TGTGCCAGCAGCTTAGCGGGACTAGCTAGCAATGAGCAGTTCTTC.

The rearrangement joins TRBV4-2 to TRBJ2-7; 11 bases align to TRBD2. The ends lost 0 bases at V and 5 bases at J; junction bases unmatched: 15. The CDR3 is 19 residues long. The germline gives CDR1 LGHNA, CDR2 YNFKEQ. Here the CDR3 reads CASSQDPSSGRLRTNEQYF. Here the CDR3 DNA reads TGTGCCAGCAGCCAAGACCCCTCTAGCGGGAGGTTGAGGACGAACGAGCAGTACTTC.

The genes are TRBV4-2 and TRBJ2-5; TRBD2 matches at 7 bases. This CDR3 spans 16 amino acids. V shed 0 bases, J shed 5 bases, and the junction held 9 bases outside the gene matches. Germline CDR1 reads LGHNA; CDR2 reads YNFKEQ. The CDR3 protein is CASSQDTGGSRETQYF. DNA of the CDR3: TGTGCCAGCAGCCAAGATACGGGCGGGAGTCGTGAGACCCAGTACTTC.

This clone appeared a single time. The chain uses TRBV7-9 and TRBJ2-3, with TRBD2 identical over 7 bases. From germline, CDR1 is SEHNR and CDR2 FQNEAQ (reference sequence). V was pared by 5 bases and J by 2 bases, with 10 bases of the junction left unmatched. The CDR3 is 16 amino acids. The CDR3 spells CASSRLRAGSTDTQYF. The CDR3 DNA is TGTGCCAGCAGCCGGTTAAGAGCGGGGTCCACAGATACGCAGTATTTT.

This clone was seen only once. This CDR3 is also generated by other DNA sequences in the sample. The V call is TRBV2, the J call TRBJ2-7; TRBD2 matches at 11 bases. The CDR3 has 14 amino acids. The V segment lost 8 bases and the J segment 0 bases; nucleotides outside the gene matches: 3. CDR1 is SNHLY, CDR2 FYNNEI, per germline. Here the CDR3 DNA reads TGTGCCAGCCGGGGACTAGCGGACTCCTACGAGCAGTACTTC. Encoded protein: CASRGLADSYEQYF.

The chain couples TRBV7-2 to TRBJ1-4, with a weak D call TRBD1 (6 bases). V lost 6 bases and J 7 bases, leaving 18 bases between the germline ends. The CDR3 runs 15 residues. Germline V gene lookup returns CDR1 SGHTA and CDR2 FQGNSA. As DNA, the CDR3 is TGTGCCAGCAGTCCCAGGACAGCGCAGGGTGAAAAACTGTTTTTT. It codes for CASSPRTAQGEKLFF.

The gene calls are TRBV3-1 (or the pseudogene TRBV3-2) and TRBJ2-3; 11 bases map to TRBD2. The V and J ends lost 4 bases and 5 bases, in that order; junction bases with no gene match: 11. This CDR3 has 17 residues. The germline V gene encodes CDR1 LGHDT and CDR2 YNNKEL (reference sequence). In DNA, the CDR3 is TGTGCCAGCAGCCGAGAACCACTAGCGGGGGCCCGAGATACGCAGTATTTT. Protein product: CASSREPLAGARDTQYF.

This clone is a singleton in its sample. This chain uses TRBV2 with TRBJ2-1, with D unclear. The CDR3 has 12 residues. V shed 8 bases and J shed 0 bases, with 5 bases lying between them. CDR1 is SNHLY and CDR2 is FYNNEI in the germline V gene. The DNA of the CDR3 is TGTGCCAGCCTCTACTCCTACAATGAGCAGTTCTTC. It specifies CASLYSYNEQFF.

The chain joins TRBV6-5 to TRBJ1-4, with a tentative D call TRBD1 (6 bases). The CDR3 covers 14 residues. Trimming took off 2 bases at V and 6 bases at J, with 10 bases between the two ends. The germline V gene encodes CDR1 MNHEY and CDR2 SVGAGI. In nucleotides, the CDR3 is TGTGCCAGCAGTTACAGCGCAGGGGATGAAAAACTGTTTTTT. Its translation: CASSYSAGDEKLFF.

CDR3 amino acids: CASSAVGVNQFF. Here the CDR3 DNA reads TGTGCCAGCAGCGCAGTGGGCGTAAATCAGTTCTTC. The rearrangement uses TRBV7-9 and TRBJ2-1; the D is unclear. Per germline, CDR1 SEHNR and CDR2 FQNEAQ (reference sequence). V lost 5 bases, J lost 13 bases, and 15 bases lay in between. The CDR3 totals 12 residues.

The V gene is TRBV5-1, the J gene TRBJ1-1; 8 nucleotides match TRBD1. The germline V gene encodes CDR1 SGHRS and CDR2 YFSETQ. The CDR3 has 13 residues. V lost 2 bases and J lost 4; bases outside the gene matches: 1. CDR3 loop: CASSFDRGTEAFF. The DNA for the CDR3 is TGCGCCAGCAGCTTCGACAGGGGCACTGAAGCTTTCTTT.

The CDR3 protein is CASSPLGQGPQETQYF. The CDR3 region has the DNA TGTGCCAGCAGCCCGCTCGGACAGGGACCACAAGAGACCCAGTACTTC. The chain couples TRBV13 to TRBJ2-5; the match to TRBD1 covers 8 bases. The CDR3 runs to 16 residues. Trimming at V came to 5 bases and at J to 2 bases, leaving 10 bases not matched to a gene. Germline assignment: CDR1 PRHDT and CDR2 FYEKMQ (reference sequence).

This chain connects TRBV28 to TRBJ2-1, with a weak D call TRBD2 (5 bases). The germline CDR1 and CDR2 sequences are MDHEN and SYDVKM. CDR3 length equals 15 residues. V was trimmed by 5 bases and J by 2 bases, leaving 13 bases between them. Here the CDR3 reads CASSPTSGAYNEQFF. Here the CDR3 DNA reads TGTGCCAGCAGTCCTACTAGTGGGGCCTACAATGAGCAGTTCTTC.

About this clone: This sample includes further DNA sequences coding for the same CDR3. The chain combines TRBV19 with TRBJ2-2; TRBD2 is a possible D gene (6 bases). Germline V gene lookup returns CDR1 LNHDA and CDR2 SQIVND (reference sequence). The CDR3 has 13 amino acids. V shed 3 bases and J shed 6 bases, with 8 bases lying between them. CDR3 loop: CASSIWGAGELFF. CDR3 sequence (DNA): TGTGCCAGTAGTATTTGGGGGGCCGGGGAGCTGTTTTTT.

This chain connects TRBV7-9 to TRBJ2-3; 10 bases map to TRBD2. Germline V lookup: CDR1 SEHNR, CDR2 FQNEAQ (reference sequence). V trimming: 1 base; J trimming: 2 bases; junction bases outside the gene matches: 9. This CDR3 has 18 residues. This CDR3 reads CASSLGRVAGGLTDTQYF. The DNA of the CDR3 is TGTGCCAGCAGCTTAGGAAGGGTAGCGGGAGGCCTCACAGATACGCAGTATTTT.